Shown below are 13 T cell receptor beta chains from a single sample sequenced in a study of Graves' ophthalmopathy and Graves' hyperthyroidism. Investigators amplified TCR beta CDR3 regions from RNA transcripts. Following a first-round RT-PCR that used HTBI primers, a second-round multiplex PCR was carried out. Each CDR3 protein is one row after TCRdb ran MiXCR on the multiplex PCR reads. The sample lists a few hundred thousand distinct CDR3 sequences, about 40% occurring once. Input material: peripheral blood or thyroid tissue (not recorded which). The source of these receptors is an adult man with Graves' hyperthyroidism.

This chain links TRBV7-8 with TRBJ2-3; D is unresolved. The CDR3 sequence is 15 residues long. From germline, CDR1 is SGHVS and CDR2 FQNEAQ. The V end lost 3 bases, the J end lost 0 bases, and 10 bases lay between the germline ends. The DNA of the CDR3 is TGTGCCAGCAGCTTTCGTGAGACTAGCACAGATACGCAGTATTTT. Its protein is CASSFRETSTDTQYF. Full variable domain (outside the CDR3, taken from reference TRBV7-8 and TRBJ2-3): GAGVSQSPRYKVAKRGQDVALRCDPISGHVSLFWYQQALGQGPEFLTYFQNEAQLDKSGLPSDRFFAERPEGSVSTLKIQRTQQEDSAVYLCASSFRETSTDTQYFGPGTRLTVL.

This clonotype was seen a handful of times. The chain carries TRBV3-1 and TRBJ1-1, with D perhaps matching TRBD1 (6 bases). The CDR3 is 13 residues long. V lost 2 bases and J lost 10, with 14 bases in between. CDR1 and CDR2 (germline): LGHDT, YNNKEL (reference sequence). CDR3 loop: CASSQRSGAAAFF. The CDR3 DNA sequence: TGTGCCAGCAGCCAACGATCGGGGGCTGCAGCTTTCTTT. The entire variable domain, with the rest obtained from reference TRBV3-1 and TRBJ1-1, is as follows: DTAVSQTPKYLVTQMGNDKSIKCEQNLGHDTMYWYKQDSKKFLKIMFSYNNKELIINETVPNRFSPKSPDKAHLNLHINSLELGDSAVYFCASSQRSGAAAFFGQGTRLTVV.

The rearrangement joins TRBV19 to TRBJ2-6; D perhaps matches TRBD1 (5 bases). The CDR3 runs to 17 residues. Trimming shortened V by 6 bases and J by 2 bases, and 17 bases separated the two germline ends. Germline V gives CDR1 LNHDA, CDR2 SQIVND (reference sequence). The CDR3 region has the DNA TGTGCCAGTAGCCAAAGACAGCCTAACACTGGGGCCAACGTCCTGACTTTC. This gives the protein CASSQRQPNTGANVLTF.

Of note for this clonotype: A read error is possible here, since a much larger clone lies one base away. This chain uses TRBV6-5 with TRBJ2-5, with a tentative D call TRBD1 (5 bases). This CDR3 is 15 amino acids long. Germline assignment: CDR1 MNHEY and CDR2 SVGAGI. The CDR3 region has the DNA TGTGCCAGCAGCCTAATGCGACAGAGTCAAGAGACCCGGTACTTC. Translation gives CASSLMRQSQETRYF.

The sample holds many counts of this clonotype. The J gene is TRBJ2-7, the V gene TRBV7-9; 14 nucleotides line up with TRBD2. V lost 4 bases and J lost 2; bases outside the gene matches: 13. The CDR3 runs to 19 residues. The germline V gene encodes CDR1 SEHNR and CDR2 FQNEAQ (reference sequence). Written as DNA, the CDR3 is TGTGCCAGCAGCTCCGGGGGGACTAGCGGGAGTATTTGGACCTACGAGCAGTACTTC. Encoded protein: CASSSGGTSGSIWTYEQYF.

The chain links TRBV29-1 to TRBJ2-7, with a weak D call TRBD2 (5 bases). The germline CDR1 and CDR2 sequences are SQVTM and ANQGSEA. CDR3 length equals 14 residues. Deletions cut 8 bases from V and 2 bases from J, with 19 bases between. CDR3 amino acids: CSLASTTGTYEQYF. The CDR3 DNA reads TGCAGCTTGGCCTCGACGACGGGGACCTACGAGCAGTACTTC.

This clonotype was seen more than once but under ten times. This sequence joins TRBV10-3 and TRBJ2-5; TRBD1 matches at 9 bases. The CDR3 spans 14 residues. From germline, CDR1 is ENHRY and CDR2 SYGVKD. V gave up 10 bases and J gave up 2 bases; unmatched junction bases: 8. The CDR3 spells CATETGGTQETQYF. The DNA for the CDR3 is TGTGCCACAGAGACAGGGGGGACGCAAGAGACCCAGTACTTC.

The J gene is TRBJ2-7, the V gene TRBV20-1, with TRBD1 as a possible D gene (6 bases). V was pared by 3 bases and J by 7 bases, with 16 bases between. The CDR3 is 13 amino acids. Per the germline V gene, CDR1 is DFQATT and CDR2 is SNEGSKA (reference sequence). The CDR3 region is CSASQGLNNEQYF. CDR3 nucleotide sequence: TGCAGTGCTAGCCAGGGGCTAAACAATGAGCAGTACTTC.

As to this clonotype: This may arise from a read error, as a much more abundant clone is one base away. V usage is TRBV7-9 and J usage is TRBJ2-7, with D maybe TRBD2 (5 bases). CDR3 size: 19 residues. From germline, CDR1 is SEHNR and CDR2 FQNEAQ (reference sequence). V was shortened by 3 bases and J by 3 bases, with 27 bases between the two germline ends. CDR3 protein: CASSLEAGRSTLRRYEQYF. In DNA, the CDR3 is TGTGCCAGCAGCTTGGAGGCAGGACGCTCGACTCTCCGCCGCTACGAGCAGTACTTC. Looking up the rest from reference TRBV7-9 and TRBJ2-7 gives the full variable domain: DTGVSQNPRHKITKRGQNVTFRCDPISEHNRLYWYRQTLGQGPEFLTYFQNEAQLEKSRLLSDRFSAERPKGSFSTLEIQRTEQGDSAMYLCASSLEAGRSTLRRYEQYFGPGTRLTVT.

This clonotype was observed at least ten times. This sequence joins TRBV12-3 or TRBV12-4 and TRBJ1-2, with 7 bases aligning to TRBD1. The CDR3 is made up of 11 amino acids. V lost 6 bases, J lost 14 bases, and 9 bases stayed unmatched. The CDR3 nucleotides read TGTGCCAGCAGCTCGGACAGGAGTAGAACCTTC. Its protein is CASSSDRSRTF.

The chain employs TRBV20-1 and TRBJ2-7, with 7 bases identical to TRBD2. This CDR3 comprises 15 residues. Germline V gene sequence: CDR1 DFQATT, CDR2 SNEGSKA (reference sequence). Trimming removed 1 base from V and 0 bases from J; junction bases left unmatched: 6. The CDR3 nucleotides are TGCAGTGCTAGAGTGACGGGAGGACACTCCTACGAGCAGTACTTC. Encoded protein: CSARVTGGHSYEQYF.

The rearrangement uses TRBV4-1 and TRBJ1-1, with TRBD1 matching over 7 bases. The CDR3 is 16 residues long. J lost 4 bases, V lost 3 bases, and 11 bases had no gene match. Per germline, CDR1 MGHRA and CDR2 YSYEKL. CDR3 sequence: CASSHDTGVGSTEAFF. CDR3 sequence (DNA): TGCGCCAGCAGCCATGACACAGGGGTTGGGAGCACTGAAGCTTTCTTT.

At least ten counts were recorded for this clonotype. The genes are TRBV24-1 and TRBJ2-7; TRBD2 matches at 13 bases. This CDR3 region has 16 residues. With 2 bases clipped from V and 6 bases from J, the junction kept 6 bases outside the gene matches. In germline, CDR1 is KGHDR, CDR2 SFDVKD. The CDR3 spells CATSDYGTSGKGEQYF. The CDR3 DNA is TGTGCCACCAGTGATTACGGGACTAGCGGGAAGGGCGAGCAGTACTTC.